A single sample gave rise to the 22 T cell receptor beta chains below, sequenced in a study of blood T cell repertoires in COVID-19. Sequencing was performed with immunoSEQ multiplex PCR; in TCRdb, only in-frame clones are kept and a portion is missing. Of about 15,000 clones listed, 87% are singletons. The sample was peripheral blood. These receptors were taken from a man aged 50 to 59 with active COVID-19.

The chain links TRBV6-6 to TRBJ1-2, with TRBD1 identical over 11 bases. The CDR3 extends over 13 amino acids. From germline, CDR1 is MNHNY and CDR2 SVGAGI (reference sequence). Germline trimming cut 4 bases from V and 8 bases from J; bases unmatched to any gene: 3. The CDR3 protein is CASSSRTGGGYTF. CDR3 nucleotide sequence: TGTGCCAGCAGTTCCCGGACAGGGGGCGGCTACACCTTC.

The rearrangement joins TRBV28 to TRBJ2-7, with D perhaps matching TRBD1 (6 bases). Per the germline V gene, CDR1 is MDHEN and CDR2 is SYDVKM. The CDR3 length is 16 residues. Trimming removed 6 bases at V and 0 bases at J, with 18 bases between. The CDR3 is CASSRTAKLSSYEQYF. CDR3 in DNA: TGTGCCAGCAGCCGGACAGCTAAATTAAGCTCCTACGAGCAGTACTTC.

This chain connects TRBV3-1 (or the pseudogene TRBV3-2) to TRBJ1-1; 11 nucleotides agree with TRBD1. The CDR3 consists of 14 residues. Per the germline V gene, CDR1 is LGHDT and CDR2 is YNNKEL (reference sequence). The trim removed 3 bases at V and 5 bases at J, leaving 2 bases unmatched. The CDR3 here is CASSHGTGGTEAFF. Here the CDR3 DNA reads TGTGCCAGCAGCCATGGGACAGGGGGTACTGAAGCTTTCTTT.

The chain carries TRBV5-8 and TRBJ2-5, with D possibly matching TRBD2 (5 bases). Trimming shortened V by 3 bases and J by 5 bases, and 5 bases separated the two germline ends. The CDR3 consists of 11 residues. Germline V gene sequence: CDR1 SGHTS, CDR2 YDEGEE. DNA for the CDR3: TGTGCCAGCAGCTGGAGGGAGACCCAGTACTTC. This gives the protein CASSWRETQYF.

The CDR3 bases are TGTGCCAGCAGTTTACCGCTACCTCGGGGCAATCAGCCCCAGCATTTT. Translating it yields CASSLPLPRGNQPQHF. V usage is TRBV28 and J usage is TRBJ1-5; D call uncertain. V lost 2 bases and J 2 bases, leaving 13 bases between the germline ends. This CDR3 is 16 amino acids long. Germline V gives CDR1 MDHEN, CDR2 SYDVKM.

The chain carries TRBV5-1 and TRBJ2-1; TRBD2 matches 10 bases. In germline, CDR1 is SGHRS, CDR2 YFSETQ. The length of the CDR3 is 18 residues. Trimming at V came to 3 bases and at J to 2 bases, leaving 11 bases not matched to a gene. Written as DNA, the CDR3 is TGCGCCAGCAGCTCCGTGGGGTTAGCGGGAGGAACCTACAATGAGCAGTTCTTC. It yields the protein CASSSVGLAGGTYNEQFF.

The rearrangement joins TRBV25-1 to TRBJ2-1; 7 bases match TRBD2. CDR1 is MGHDK, CDR2 SYGVNS, per germline. V shed 6 bases and J 5 bases; nucleotides not matched to a gene: 10. The CDR3 sequence is 15 residues long. CDR3 residues: CASSHSGRENNEQFF. The DNA of the CDR3 is TGTGCCAGCAGCCATTCTGGGCGGGAGAACAATGAGCAGTTCTTC.

The chain links TRBV3-1 (or the pseudogene TRBV3-2) to TRBJ2-1; 10 bases are shared with TRBD2. The CDR3 is 18 residues long. Germline lookup yields CDR1 LGHDT and CDR2 YNNKEL (reference sequence). With V trimmed by 0 bases and J by 3 bases, 8 bases remained unmatched. The CDR3 DNA sequence: TGTGCCAGCAGCCAAGATCCCAAAAGCGGGAGGGGCTACAATGAGCAGTTCTTC. The encoded protein is CASSQDPKSGRGYNEQFF.

This chain uses TRBV5-1 with TRBJ2-6, with unresolved D. CDR1 is SGHRS, CDR2 YFSETQ, per germline. Trimming stripped 1 base from V and 0 bases from J, with 20 bases between. The CDR3 contains 20 residues. The CDR3 DNA reads TGCGCCAGCAGCTTGTCTAACCCGTGGGCAGGCAACTCTGGGGCCAACGTCCTGACTTTC. Translated: CASSLSNPWAGNSGANVLTF.

The J gene is TRBJ1-5, the V gene TRBV28, with 8 bases that match TRBD1. This CDR3 contains 16 residues. The V gene end was trimmed by 3 bases and the J gene end by 7 bases; junction bases not matched to a gene: 11. Germline CDR1 reads MDHEN; CDR2 reads SYDVKM. CDR3 DNA: TGTGCCAGCAGTTTTTTATCGCAGGGGGCCGGGCAGCCCCAGCATTTT. This translates into CASSFLSQGAGQPQHF.

This clone showed up just once. This sample includes further DNA sequences coding for the same CDR3. J is TRBJ2-1 and V is TRBV3-1 (or the pseudogene TRBV3-2), with a possible D match to TRBD2 (5 bases). Deletions cut 4 bases from V and 5 bases from J, with 6 bases between. The CDR3 is 12 residues long. Germline assignment: CDR1 LGHDT and CDR2 YNNKEL (reference sequence). CDR3 sequence: CASSPGNNEQFF. DNA for the CDR3: TGTGCCAGCAGCCCCGGGAACAATGAGCAGTTCTTC.

V and J are TRBV5-1 and TRBJ2-2; TRBD2 matches at 8 bases. CDR1 SGHRS and CDR2 YFSETQ come from the germline V gene. The CDR3 is 18 amino acids. The J segment lost 4 bases and the V segment lost 0 bases, leaving 11 bases of the junction unmatched. The DNA for the CDR3 is TGCGCCAGCAGCTTGGCCGACTCGGGAGGGCCGGGCACCGGGGAGCTGTTTTTT. It is translated as CASSLADSGGPGTGELFF.

There are a few counts of this clone. The conserved final phenylalanine or tryptophan is absent from the CDR3, which likely points to a read error. The limits of the CDR3 on the DNA are not certain, so only TCRdb's listed CDR3 is given. The chain has TRBV2 and TRBJ1-1. CDR1 is SNHLY and CDR2 is FYNNEI in the germline V gene. Inclusive of both ends, the CDR3 amounts to 12 amino acids. The CDR3 protein is CASRERSDYPNL.

This clone came up a few times. The rearrangement uses TRBV7-9 and TRBJ2-5, with D uncertain. The length of the CDR3 is 16 residues. Trimming cost V 5 bases and J 3 bases, with 19 bases left between them. Germline values: CDR1 SEHNR, CDR2 FQNEAQ (reference sequence). This chain's CDR3 is CASSRSRAGWEETQYF. The CDR3 DNA reads as TGTGCCAGCAGCCGCTCTCGCGCAGGTTGGGAAGAGACCCAGTACTTC. The full variable domain, in which reference TRBV7-9 and TRBJ2-5 provide the parts outside the CDR3, is DTGVSQNPRHKITKRGQNVTFRCDPISEHNRLYWYRQTLGQGPEFLTYFQNEAQLEKSRLLSDRFSAERPKGSFSTLEIQRTEQGDSAMYLCASSRSRAGWEETQYFGPGTRLLVL.

The chain couples TRBV20-1 to TRBJ1-6, with D possibly TRBD1 on 5 matching bases. The CDR3 runs 13 residues. Trimming shortened V by 3 bases and J by 8 bases, and 11 bases separated the two germline ends. Germline V gene lookup returns CDR1 DFQATT and CDR2 SNEGSKA (reference sequence). The CDR3 DNA sequence: TGCAGTGCTAGTCGAGTCAGGGATTCACCCCTCCACTTT. As protein: CSASRVRDSPLHF.

The chain combines TRBV4-1 with TRBJ1-5; TRBD1 matches 8 bases. J gave up 3 bases and V 1 base, and 2 bases lay outside the gene matches. This CDR3 contains 15 residues. Germline CDR1 MGHRA, CDR2 YSYEKL. The CDR3 spells CASSQGDRNNQPQHF. The CDR3 DNA sequence: TGCGCCAGCAGCCAAGGGGACAGGAACAATCAGCCCCAGCATTTT.

This chain uses TRBV5-4 with TRBJ2-7, with a possible D match to TRBD1 (5 bases). V was shortened by 4 bases and J by 5 bases, with 19 bases between the two germline ends. The CDR3 is made up of 15 amino acids. Germline values: CDR1 SGHNT, CDR2 YYREEE (reference sequence). The chain's CDR3 is CASSPLVGQDDEQYF. The CDR3 DNA follows: TGTGCCAGCAGCCCGTTAGTGGGGCAGGATGACGAGCAGTACTTC.

The chain has TRBV6-6 and TRBJ2-7; possibly TRBD1 for D (6 bases). The CDR3 is 14 amino acids. Germline CDR1 MNHNY, CDR2 SVGAGI (reference sequence). The V end was cut by 6 bases, the J end by 3 bases, with 15 bases between. CDR3 bases: TGTGCCAGCAGACCACAGGGATTCATCTACGAGCAGTACTTC. Translation: CASRPQGFIYEQYF.

The rearrangement links TRBV14 to TRBJ1-2; D is unclear. The CDR3 has 14 residues. Trimming stripped 3 bases from V and 4 bases from J, with 12 bases between. CDR1 and CDR2 from the germline V gene are SGHDN and FVKESK. As DNA, the CDR3 is TGTGCCAGCAGCCACGTGGACGGGATCTATGGCTACACCTTC. Translating gives CASSHVDGIYGYTF.

The gene calls are TRBV11-2 and TRBJ2-5, with D maybe TRBD2 (5 bases). Per germline, CDR1 SGHAT and CDR2 FQNNGV. The CDR3 is made up of 15 amino acids. Trimming removed 5 bases from V and 5 bases from J, with 18 bases in between. The chain's CDR3 is CASSVGSGSLETQYF. The CDR3 coding sequence is TGTGCCAGCAGCGTCGGAAGCGGTTCGTTGGAGACCCAGTACTTC.

J is TRBJ2-7 and V is TRBV10-3; 11 bases match TRBD1. Germline CDR1 is ENHRY and CDR2 is SYGVKD. This CDR3 is 13 amino acids long. With 7 bases clipped from V and 3 bases from J, the junction kept 2 bases outside the gene matches. CDR3 bases: TGTGCCATCACCGGGACAGGGGGCTACGAGCAGTACTTC. It yields the protein CAITGTGGYEQYF.

The chain uses TRBV6-2 or TRBV6-3 and TRBJ2-1, with a tentative D call TRBD2 (5 bases). Looked up from germline, CDR1 is MNHEY and CDR2 is SVGEGT. This CDR3 is built from 12 residues. Trimming stripped 6 bases from V and 9 bases from J, with 12 bases between. Here the CDR3 reads CASSPFGGEQFF. DNA for the CDR3: TGTGCCAGCAGCCCATTTGGAGGTGAGCAGTTCTTC.